The sequence of this T cell receptor (beta chain) was determined in a study of a mutant IDH1 vaccine in newly diagnosed glioma (dated by TCRdb to the early 2020s). In terms of the full investigation: Vaccination began 4-6 weeks after radiotherapy alone, or alongside temozolomide cycles in the chemotherapy-containing groups. Prior to enrollment, standard therapy consisting of radiotherapy alone, temozolomide alone, or radiochemotherapy with temozolomide had been administered to patients, with the combination being received by most patients. Longitudinal TCRB deep sequencing was done for fewer than 30 treated patients, wherever samples were available for exploratory analyses. Six visits were used for peripheral blood collection: V03 (baseline), V05, V07, V10, V12 and V13. The week-35 safety follow-up took place at visit V12, and the week-47 end of study took place at visit V13. Of the approximately 30 treated patients, around 62% were male and around 38% were female, and a mean age of roughly 37 years was recorded.

The library relied on the immunoSEQ multiplex PCR assay. Rearranged TCR beta chain sequences were amplified with the hsTCRB Kit following the manufacturer's protocol. Sequencing of TCRB libraries was carried out on an Illumina MiSeq. The paper's processing steps were these. The proprietary platform of the kit vendor was used for demultiplexing, trimming and gene mapping. Here the immuneACCESS table is served through TCRdb, limited to in-frame sequences with V and J called. Missing clones are a known gap in these copies; in checked studies unresolved V genes cover under half, and the rest lacks a known reason. That table supplies the V and J calls and clone size; D and trimming were determined from the DNA. Within this sample are tens of thousands of clones, with around 82% of them counted one time only. The top ten hold around 20% of the sample. Turning to this clone: What this receptor recognizes is not known. Within one base of it there is no much larger clone, and no base qualities were kept.

Beyond this particular receptor, the publication reports: Pseudoprogression appeared unrelated to alterations in the top peripheral T cell clonotypes detected by TCRB sequencing. Immune responses induced by the vaccine were seen in 90% to 95% of patients across multiple MHC alleles. The authors stated that sample limitations prevented analyses of patient blood samples from being reproduced. PBMC samples for TCRB deep sequencing were selected based on availability.

The time point label of this sample denotes: week 47, end of study. A 20-mer mutant IDH1 peptide at 300 micrograms in Montanide made up each vaccine dose, which was injected subcutaneously together with topical imiquimod. Patients received eight vaccinations in weeks 1, 3, 5, 7, 11, 15, 19 and 23, corresponding to visits V03 through V10. Donors had newly diagnosed WHO grade 3 or 4 IDH1-mutant astrocytomas with loss of nuclear ATRX. The samples were drawn from NOA16, a multicentre, single-arm, open-label phase I trial in Germany that tested a mutant IDH1 peptide vaccine in humans for the first time. Genomic DNA for TCRB sequencing was isolated from EDTA blood with the DNeasy Blood and Tissue Kit. The receptor was isolated from a man aged 18-30 years with glioma. Some clones in this sample may be carry-over from other donors' samples. The input for sequencing was PBMCs, taken from a glioma patient whose treatment included an IDH1 peptide vaccine.

The nucleotide sequence is TGTGCCAGCAGCGGGCCTCCGGGACTAGCGGGCTCCTACAATGAGCAGTTCTTC. This encodes CASSGPPGLAGSYNEQFF. The chain was built from TRBV7-9 and TRBJ2-1; TRBD2 aligns with 12 central bases. The germline V gene encodes CDR1 SEHNR and CDR2 FQNEAQ (reference sequence). From the cysteine up to the phenylalanine, the CDR3 has a length of 18 residues. Only the CDR3 part of the read is kept: 54 bases, read in frame from the first base. V is cut back by 5 bases and J by 0 bases, with 8 bases in the junction unmatched.